The sequence of this T cell receptor (beta chain) was determined in a study of cytomegalovirus exposure and HLA in healthy donors. The study's findings and limits: Rare TCR sequences dominated, though some public TCRs recurred in many donors. TCR beta V- and J-gene trimming, according to a later analysis, was linked to a missense DCLRE1C variant. The CMV antigen specificity of a few CMV-associated chains was confirmed through in vitro analysis. The study recorded 150 to 200 TCR beta chains that were cytomegalovirus-associated.

CDR3 length equals 13 residues. Trimming left V 4 bases short and J 9 bases short, with 14 bases between. Per the germline V gene, CDR1 is SGHRS and CDR2 is YFSETQ. Amplification used 60 Vbeta primers and 13 Jbeta primers. Here immunoSEQ multiplex PCR was the method, and the copy in TCRdb shows in-frame clones only, minus some. The table records 150,000 to 200,000 clones, under 85% of them present only once. To note about this clone: The antigen is undetermined.

The sequenced sample consisted of PBMCs. This chain connects TRBV5-1 to TRBJ2-1; D uncertain. The TCR originated in a man in his fifties in good health and CMV-seropositive. The CDR3 bases are TGCGCCAGCAGCAAAACCGTAGAGAGTGAGCAGTTCTTC. Its protein product is CASSKTVESEQFF.